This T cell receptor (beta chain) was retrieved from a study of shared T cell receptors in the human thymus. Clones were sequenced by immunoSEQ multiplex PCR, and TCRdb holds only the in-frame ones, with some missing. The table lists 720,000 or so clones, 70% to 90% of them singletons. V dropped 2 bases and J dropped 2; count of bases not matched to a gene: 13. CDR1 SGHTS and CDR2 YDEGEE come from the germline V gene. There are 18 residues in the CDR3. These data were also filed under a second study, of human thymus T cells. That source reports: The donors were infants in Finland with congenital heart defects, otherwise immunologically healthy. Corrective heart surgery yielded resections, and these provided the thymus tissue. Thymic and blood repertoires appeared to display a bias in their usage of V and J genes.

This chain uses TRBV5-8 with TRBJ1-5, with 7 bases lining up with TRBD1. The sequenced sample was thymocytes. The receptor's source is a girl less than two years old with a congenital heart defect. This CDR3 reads CASSFFRDSLVGNQPQHF. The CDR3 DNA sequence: TGTGCCAGCAGCTTCTTCAGGGACAGTCTGGTTGGCAATCAGCCCCAGCATTTT.